The 14 T cell receptor beta chains below were found in one sample sequenced in a study of CD8 T cells in Susac syndrome. Reverse transcription of 0.5 to 1 ug RNA used random hexamers. TCRdb ran MiXCR on the immunoSEQ multiplex PCR reads and lists one entry per CDR3 protein. Seen here are about 300,000 distinct CDR3 sequences, approximately 91% observed once, and the top ten hold approximately 0.18%. Sequencing input: CD8+ T cells from PBMCs. These receptors all stem from a human donor with multiple sclerosis.

The chain joins TRBV7-8 to TRBJ1-1, with D perhaps matching TRBD1 (5 bases). The CDR3 is 17 residues long. The V end was cut by 5 bases, the J end by 4 bases, with 23 bases between. Germline V gene sequence: CDR1 SGHVS, CDR2 FQNEAQ. CDR3 sequence: CASSPTSSGLLFTEAFF. The CDR3 coding sequence is TGTGCCAGCAGCCCCACATCGTCAGGGCTTTTATTCACTGAAGCTTTCTTT. Full variable domain (outside the CDR3, taken from reference TRBV7-8 and TRBJ1-1): GAGVSQSPRYKVAKRGQDVALRCDPISGHVSLFWYQQALGQGPEFLTYFQNEAQLDKSGLPSDRFFAERPEGSVSTLKIQRTQQEDSAVYLCASSPTSSGLLFTEAFFGQGTRLTVV.

The chain uses TRBV9 and TRBJ1-6, with D maybe TRBD1 (5 bases). CDR1 and CDR2 (germline): SGDLS, YYNGEE. The CDR3 consists of 14 residues. The ends were cut back, 3 bases at V and 9 bases at J, with 13 bases in the middle. The CDR3, as DNA: TGTGCCAGCAGCGAGTGGGGGTCGGGTTCACCCCTCCACTTT. The encoded protein is CASSEWGSGSPLHF.

This chain links TRBV29-1 with TRBJ2-2; 7 bases fit TRBD2. J lost 4 bases, V lost 7 bases, and 6 bases had no gene match. Germline V gives CDR1 SQVTM, CDR2 ANQGSEA. This CDR3 spans 13 amino acids. The CDR3 DNA sequence: TGCAGCGCTGGGGGGGTGACCACCGGGGAGCTGTTTTTT. This encodes CSAGGVTTGELFF.

This sequence joins TRBV6-1 and TRBJ2-5; D is tentatively TRBD1 or TRBD2 (6 bases each). Germline CDR1 MNHNS, CDR2 SASEGT. Trimming left V 5 bases short and J 3 bases short, with 28 bases between. CDR3 size: 19 residues. The CDR3 loop reads CASSQIPPAEGHLKETQYF. The CDR3 bases are TGTGCCAGCAGTCAAATTCCTCCCGCGGAGGGACATCTAAAAGAGACCCAGTACTTC.

This sequence joins TRBV9 and TRBJ1-6; no clear D gene. CDR3 size: 15 residues. Deletions cut 0 bases from V and 6 bases from J, with 10 bases between. The germline gives CDR1 SGDLS, CDR2 YYNGEE. CDR3 in amino acids: CASSVELGGNSPLHF. CDR3 coding DNA: TGTGCCAGCAGCGTAGAGCTGGGTGGTAATTCACCCCTCCACTTT.

V usage is TRBV7-2 and J usage is TRBJ1-6, with D perhaps matching TRBD1 (5 bases). The V gene's germline CDR1 is SGHTA and CDR2 FQGNSA. V was shortened by 4 bases and J by 3 bases, with 13 bases between the two germline ends. The CDR3 has 16 residues. The CDR3 loop is CASSSLGDGYNSPLHF. The CDR3 DNA follows: TGTGCCAGCAGCTCCCTCGGGGACGGCTATAATTCACCCCTCCACTTT.

This clonotype has more than one count but fewer than ten. This chain uses TRBV14 with TRBJ2-7; D is unclear. The V and J ends lost 4 bases and 2 bases respectively, with 6 bases between them. Looked up from germline, CDR1 is SGHDN and CDR2 is FVKESK. The CDR3 sequence is 12 residues long. The DNA of the CDR3 is TGTGCCAGCAGCCGGGAAACCTACGAGCAGTACTTC. Residues: CASSRETYEQYF.

The CDR3 nucleotides read TGTGCCAGCAGGCCGACAGGGGACGAATCCTACAATGAGCAGTTCTTC. It encodes CASRPTGDESYNEQFF. The chain has TRBV3-1 and TRBJ2-1, with TRBD1 identical over 8 bases. CDR1 and CDR2 (germline): LGHDT, YNNKEL (reference sequence). J lost 1 base, V lost 6 bases, and 8 bases had no gene match. CDR3 size: 16 residues.

The J gene is TRBJ2-2, the V gene TRBV3-1; unclear D gene. The germline V and J ends were trimmed by 1 base and 5 bases, with 17 bases remaining between them. CDR3 length: 17 amino acids. In germline, CDR1 is LGHDT, CDR2 YNNKEL (reference sequence). CDR3 DNA: TGTGCCAGCAGCCAAGGGTCCCCGGATGAGTGGACCGGGGAGCTGTTTTTT. Translating gives CASSQGSPDEWTGELFF.

The chain carries TRBV12-3 or TRBV12-4 and TRBJ1-2; D is undetermined. V was shortened by 7 bases and J by 5 bases, with 11 bases between the two germline ends. This CDR3 is 12 amino acids long. The CDR3 DNA reads TGTGCCAGCACCTTGGATCTATATGGCTACACCTTC. Protein: CASTLDLYGYTF.

The table lists this clonotype with a count of one. The genes are TRBV15 and TRBJ2-5; D is tentatively TRBD1 or TRBD2 (5 bases each). Trimming took off 8 bases at V and 5 bases at J, with 15 bases between the two ends. The CDR3 is 13 amino acids. In germline, CDR1 is LNHNV, CDR2 YYDKDF (reference sequence). This CDR3 reads CATGLEWGETQYF. Here the CDR3 DNA reads TGTGCCACCGGCCTCGAATGGGGGGAGACCCAGTACTTC.

The rearrangement uses TRBV4-1 and TRBJ2-7; D perhaps matches TRBD1 (5 bases). V shed 4 bases and J shed 1 base, with 14 bases lying between them. The CDR3 has 15 amino acids. CDR1 and CDR2 (germline): MGHRA, YSYEKL. CDR3 loop: CASSLGEGVSYEQYF. CDR3 bases: TGCGCCAGCAGCCTCGGCGAAGGGGTTTCCTACGAGCAGTACTTC.

The chain recombines TRBV30 with TRBJ1-4; TRBD1 agrees at 10 bases. The CDR3 length is 14 residues. Germline CDR1 GTSNPN, CDR2 SVGIG (reference sequence). The junction had 5 bases not matched to a gene; V was cut back by 2 bases and J by 8 bases. In DNA form, the CDR3 reads TGTGCCTGGAGTTTCGGACAGGGGGGAGAAAAACTGTTTTTT. This codes for CAWSFGQGGEKLFF. The full variable domain, with the rest looked up from reference TRBV30 and TRBJ1-4, is SQTIHQWPATLVQPVGSPLSLECTVEGTSNPNLYWYRQAAGRGLQLLFYSVGIGQISSEVPQNLSASRPQDRQFILSSKKLLLSDSGFYLCAWSFGQGGEKLFFGSGTQLSVL.

V gene TRBV7-9 combines with J gene TRBJ1-5; TRBD1 matches at 7 bases. CDR3 length equals 16 residues. V lost 4 bases to trimming and J lost 4 bases; unmatched junction nucleotides: 10. Germline V gene lookup returns CDR1 SEHNR and CDR2 FQNEAQ (reference sequence). In DNA form, the CDR3 reads TGTGCCAGCAGCTCCCCGGGGACAGAACAAAATCAGCCCCAGCATTTT. As protein: CASSSPGTEQNQPQHF. Looking up the rest from reference TRBV7-9 and TRBJ1-5 gives the full variable domain: DTGVSQNPRHKITKRGQNVTFRCDPISEHNRLYWYRQTLGQGPEFLTYFQNEAQLEKSRLLSDRFSAERPKGSFSTLEIQRTEQGDSAMYLCASSSPGTEQNQPQHFGDGTRLSIL.